This T cell receptor beta chain was recorded in a study of blood T cell repertoires in COVID-19. Clones were read by immunoSEQ multiplex PCR, and TCRdb kept only the in-frame ones, dropping some. The sample yields about 130,000 clones, roughly 83% seen once. The CDR3 totals 15 residues. The V gene's germline CDR1 is SGHDT and CDR2 YYEEEE. V was trimmed by 6 bases and J by 6 bases, leaving 16 bases between them. Source material: peripheral blood. The clonotype originates from a woman aged 30 to 39 who had recovered from COVID-19. This chain joins TRBV5-6 and TRBJ1-6, with unresolved D. The CDR3 nucleotides are TGTGCCAGCACCTTTGCTGACAAGACTAATTCACCCCTCCACTTT. Protein sequence: CASTFADKTNSPLHF.